What follows are 27 T cell receptor beta chains derived from one specimen sequenced in a study of metastatic and nonmetastatic thyroid tumors (dated by TCRdb to 2018 to 2021). The method behind the library was PCR. Instrument on record: Illumina HiSeq 4000. Using fastp at Q25 and MiXCR, TCRdb reprocessed the public reads and kept productive beta chains. The sample profile shows over 30,000 clones; around 7.4% of them were found once. The biggest ten clones account for about 41% of the sample. Before undergoing thyroid surgery, none of the patients had been given any kind of treatment. Sample: blood. These receptors all come from a female donor with papillary thyroid cancer or a benign thyroid nodule (not recorded which). Some clones in this sample may be carry-over from other donors' samples.

There are many counts of this clone. The V call is TRBV6-4, the J call TRBJ2-3; TRBD2 matches at 7 bases. The V and J ends lost 2 bases and 1 base, in that order; junction bases with no gene match: 0. Germline V gene lookup returns CDR1 MRHNA and CDR2 SNTAGT. CDR3 size: 14 residues. CDR3 coding DNA: TGTGCCAGCAGTGACGCGGGAGGCACAGATACGCAGTATTTT. Translated: CASSDAGGTDTQYF.

In its sample, this clone was seen many times. The V gene is TRBV9, the J gene TRBJ1-5; no definite D call. The V gene lost 3 bases and the J gene lost 3 bases, with 7 bases spanning the gap. CDR3 length: 13 residues. Germline V lookup: CDR1 SGDLS, CDR2 YYNGEE. The CDR3, as DNA: TGTGCCAGCAGCGGAGACCTCAATCAGCCCCAGCATTTT. It specifies CASSGDLNQPQHF.

This clone was seen only a few times. CDR3 DNA sequence: TGTGCCAGCAGCTTACCGGGACAGGGAGCCGGCGGGGCCAACGTCCTGACTTTC. Its protein is CASSLPGQGAGGANVLTF. The gene calls are TRBV5-4 and TRBJ2-6, with 9 bases lining up with TRBD1. The CDR3 is 18 amino acids. With 2 bases clipped from V and 4 bases from J, the junction kept 10 bases outside the gene matches. CDR1 and CDR2 from the germline V gene are SGHNT and YYREEE (reference sequence).

In its sample, this clone was seen many times. The V call is TRBV9, the J call TRBJ1-4; no firm D call. The V end lost 0 bases, the J end lost 6 bases, and 12 bases lay between the germline ends. The CDR3 has 15 residues. Germline CDR1 and CDR2: SGDLS and YYNGEE. In nucleotides, the CDR3 is TGTGCCAGCAGCGTAGACGCAGGCGGACATGAAAAACTGTTTTTT. The encoded protein is CASSVDAGGHEKLFF. Filled out from reference TRBV9 and TRBJ1-4, the complete variable domain reads DSGVTQTPKHLITATGQRVTLRCSPRSGDLSVYWYQQSLDQGLQFLIQYYNGEERAKGNILERFSAQQFPDLHSELNLSSLELGDSALYFCASSVDAGGHEKLFFGSGTQLSVL.

Many counts were recorded for this clone. Other DNA sequences in the same sample also yield this CDR3. The rearrangement links TRBV5-8 to TRBJ1-1, with TRBD1 identical over 8 bases. The CDR3 has 16 amino acids. V shed 3 bases, J shed 4 bases, and the junction held 11 bases outside the gene matches. Germline V gene sequence: CDR1 SGHTS, CDR2 YDEGEE. CDR3 bases: TGTGCCAGCAGCTGGAGCGCAGGGGGCCAAGGCACTGAAGCTTTCTTT. Amino acid sequence: CASSWSAGGQGTEAFF.

The sample holds many counts of this clone. CDR3 loop: CSVERQGTYGYTF. For the CDR3, the DNA is TGCAGCGTTGAGAGGCAGGGGACTTATGGCTACACCTTC. The V call is TRBV29-1, the J call TRBJ1-2, with D perhaps matching TRBD1 (6 bases). Germline V gene sequence: CDR1 SQVTM, CDR2 ANQGSEA. V gave up 3 bases and J gave up 5 bases, with 13 bases separating them. This CDR3 is built from 13 residues.

In this sample, this clone turned up many times. The rearrangement joins TRBV6-2 or TRBV6-3 to TRBJ2-2, with D possibly TRBD2 on 6 matching bases. Germline CDR1 reads MNHEY; CDR2 reads SVGEGT. V was trimmed by 2 bases and J by 6 bases, leaving 10 bases between them. The CDR3 is 14 amino acids. Written as DNA, the CDR3 is TGTGCCAGCAGTTACCGGCTAGCGCCCGGGGAGCTGTTTTTT. Translating it yields CASSYRLAPGELFF.

This clone was picked up many times. The chain links TRBV7-6 to TRBJ2-5; D is unclear. Germline V gene sequence: CDR1 SGHVS, CDR2 FNYEAQ. V was pared by 1 base and J by 5 bases, with 5 bases between. The CDR3 is 12 residues long. The CDR3 loop is CASSLDGETQYF. CDR3 coding DNA: TGTGCCAGCAGCTTAGACGGGGAGACCCAGTACTTC.

This clone was seen repeatedly, ten times or more. A much larger clone lies one base from this, so it may be a read error. In DNA form, the CDR3 reads TGTGCCACAGGACCAACGTCCGCTGGTGAGCAGTTCTTC. This sequence encodes CATGPTSAGEQFF. The gene calls are TRBV6-1 and TRBJ2-1; D call uncertain. Deletions cut 10 bases from V and 9 bases from J, with 19 bases between. Germline CDR1 MNHNS, CDR2 SASEGT. The CDR3 extends over 13 amino acids.

This clone was seen at least ten times. This chain joins TRBV18 and TRBJ1-1; D unresolved. V was cut by 6 bases and J by 1 base, with 9 bases left in between. Germline V gene lookup returns CDR1 KGHSH and CDR2 LQKENI. The CDR3 covers 13 residues. The CDR3 region is CASSGQWNTEAFF. The CDR3 bases are TGTGCCAGCTCCGGGCAGTGGAACACTGAAGCTTTCTTT.

This clone was counted ten times or more. The gene calls are TRBV11-3 and TRBJ2-1, with D perhaps matching TRBD1 (6 bases). Germline CDR1 reads SGHNT; CDR2 reads YENEEA. The CDR3 extends over 16 amino acids. Trimming removed 0 bases at V and 2 bases at J, with 11 bases between. CDR3 coding DNA: TGTGCCAGCAGCTTAGAAGCCAGGGGCCCCTACAATGAGCAGTTCTTC. This encodes CASSLEARGPYNEQFF.

This clone was detected ten times or more. The rearrangement links TRBV6-2 or TRBV6-3 to TRBJ2-7, with D perhaps TRBD1 or TRBD2 (5 bases each). CDR3 size: 17 residues. The germline V gene encodes CDR1 MNHEY and CDR2 SVGEGT. Trimming cost V 6 bases and J 0 bases, with 21 bases left between them. This CDR3 is CASSPLPGPPSSYEQYF. The CDR3 nucleotides read TGTGCCAGCAGCCCACTTCCGGGGCCGCCGAGCTCCTACGAGCAGTACTTC.

This clone has more than one count but fewer than ten. This could be a read error, since a much larger clone is one nucleotide away. Other DNA sequences within the sample encode an identical CDR3. This chain joins TRBV28 and TRBJ1-4; 10 nucleotides align to TRBD1. Germline V CDR1 and CDR2: MDHEN, SYDVKM. The CDR3 has 17 residues. The CDR3 region has the DNA TGTGCCAGCAGTTTAGGGGGGACAGGGGTTTTTAATGAAAAGCTGTTTTTT. Amino acid sequence: CASSLGGTGVFNEKLFF. The whole variable domain, remainder taken from reference TRBV28 and TRBJ1-4, is DVKVTQSSRYLVKRTGEKVFLECVQDMDHENMFWYRQDPGLGLRLIYFSYDVKMKEKGDIPEGYSVSREKKERFSLILESASTNQTSMYLCASSLGGTGVFNEKLFFGSGTQLSVL.

This clone occurred many times. Being one base from a much bigger clone, this may be a read error. The gene calls are TRBV2 and TRBJ2-5, with 7 bases fitting TRBD2. The CDR3 contains 13 residues. Germline V gene sequence: CDR1 SNHLY, CDR2 FYNNEI. The junction had 10 bases not matched to a gene; V was cut back by 6 bases and J by 9 bases. CDR3 DNA: TGTGCCAGCAGCTCAGCGGGAAGGGAGGCCCAGTACTTC. Its translation is CASSSAGREAQYF.

This clone came up many times. This rearrangement joins TRBV11-2 to TRBJ2-7; the D is unclear. This CDR3 contains 12 residues. Germline values: CDR1 SGHAT, CDR2 FQNNGV. V lost 5 bases and J lost 6, with 11 bases in between. The chain's CDR3 is CASSPPGPEQYF. Here the CDR3 DNA reads TGTGCCAGCAGCCCACCAGGCCCCGAGCAGTACTTC.

Many counts were recorded for this clone. The chain carries TRBV11-3 and TRBJ2-1; D ambiguous. CDR1 is SGHNT and CDR2 is YENEEA in the germline V gene. The CDR3 is made up of 14 amino acids. Between the trimmed V and J ends, which lost 1 base and 6 bases, there was a span of 10 bases. In DNA, the CDR3 is TGTGCCAGCAGCTTAGGCGGATACGGCAATGAGCAGTTCTTC. It translates to CASSLGGYGNEQFF.

In its sample, this clone was seen many times. The chain couples TRBV9 to TRBJ1-2, with 8 bases that match TRBD1. V dropped 4 bases and J dropped 4; count of bases not matched to a gene: 3. Germline V gives CDR1 SGDLS, CDR2 YYNGEE. The CDR3 spans 13 residues. The CDR3 bases are TGTGCCAGCAGCCTACAGGGGGTCTATGGCTACACCTTC. It specifies CASSLQGVYGYTF.

This clone was counted many times. Other DNA sequences in this specimen translate into the identical CDR3. The chain couples TRBV6-4 to TRBJ2-2, with D possibly being TRBD1 (6 bases). Between the trimmed V and J ends, which lost 4 bases and 5 bases, there was a span of 14 bases. Germline CDR1 MRHNA, CDR2 SNTAGT. This CDR3 region has 15 residues. The chain's CDR3 is CASSAQGRGTGELFF. Written as DNA, the CDR3 is TGTGCCAGCAGTGCACAGGGTCGGGGAACCGGGGAGCTGTTTTTT.

Ten or more counts support this clone. The rearrangement uses TRBV6-2 or TRBV6-3 and TRBJ2-3; 12 bases line up with TRBD2. CDR1 is MNHEY and CDR2 is SVGEGT in the germline V gene. Unmatched junction bases numbered 8, after V lost 6 bases and J lost 4 bases. The CDR3 is 16 residues long. The CDR3 DNA reads as TGTGCCAGCAGCATCAGACTAGCGGGGGACTCAGATACGCAGTATTTT. Its protein product is CASSIRLAGDSDTQYF.

This clone was counted between two and nine times. V gene TRBV28 combines with J gene TRBJ2-3; 12 bases are a match to TRBD2. Germline V gene sequence: CDR1 MDHEN, CDR2 SYDVKM. CDR3 length equals 16 residues. V trimming: 5 bases; J trimming: 2 bases; junction bases outside the gene matches: 5. The CDR3 DNA reads as TGTGCCAGCAGTCCTACTAGCGGGAGGTACACAGATACGCAGTATTTT. Protein product: CASSPTSGRYTDTQYF.

This clone has at least ten counts. The chain joins TRBV28 to TRBJ1-2; TRBD1 is a possible D gene (5 bases). V was shortened by 3 bases and J by 6 bases, with 11 bases between the two germline ends. CDR1 and CDR2 (germline): MDHEN, SYDVKM. The CDR3 covers 13 residues. CDR3 coding DNA: TGTGCCAGCAGTTTTGCGGACACCAATGGCTACACCTTC. Amino acid sequence: CASSFADTNGYTF.

Many counts were recorded for this clone. The chain employs TRBV6-1 and TRBJ2-5; D possibly corresponds to TRBD2 (5 bases). Germline V CDR1 and CDR2: MNHNS, SASEGT. The CDR3 runs 14 residues. Trimming stripped 4 bases from V and 5 bases from J, with 14 bases between. The CDR3 nucleotides read TGTGCCAGCAGTGGGCGGCTAGCTTTGGAGACCCAGTACTTC. Translated: CASSGRLALETQYF.

This clone was seen many times. The chain is built from TRBV2 and TRBJ1-4; the D is unclear. The CDR3 totals 13 residues. Germline values: CDR1 SNHLY, CDR2 FYNNEI. With 6 bases removed from V and 7 bases from J, the gap between germline ends came to 12 bases. CDR3 DNA sequence: TGTGCCAGCAGCGGACCGGGAGGTGAAAAACTGTTTTTT. Its translation is CASSGPGGEKLFF.

This clone was counted at least ten times. The chain recombines TRBV7-9 with TRBJ2-7; possible D gene TRBD1, 6 bases. The CDR3 length is 14 residues. Germline V gene data show CDR1 as SEHNR and CDR2 as FQNEAQ (reference sequence). The germline V and J ends were trimmed by 3 bases and 0 bases, with 9 bases remaining between them. The CDR3 spells CASSFGQPSYEQYF. In DNA form, the CDR3 reads TGTGCCAGCAGCTTCGGACAGCCCTCCTACGAGCAGTACTTC.

This clone has a count of ten or more. The chain links TRBV19 to TRBJ2-3; the D gene could be TRBD1 or TRBD2 (5 bases each). Germline values: CDR1 LNHDA, CDR2 SQIVND (reference sequence). The CDR3 loop spans 15 amino acids. Deletions cut 3 bases from V and 3 bases from J, with 13 bases between. The CDR3 sequence: CASSIGAVPTDTQYF. CDR3 bases: TGTGCCAGTAGTATCGGGGCAGTGCCGACAGATACGCAGTATTTT.

There are many counts of this clone. The CDR3 here is CASLAGRGSNEQFF. As DNA, the CDR3 is TGTGCCAGCCTAGCGGGACGGGGGTCCAATGAGCAGTTCTTC. The chain uses TRBV2 and TRBJ2-1, with TRBD2 matching over 9 bases. Germline CDR1 reads SNHLY; CDR2 reads FYNNEI. Trimming cost V 8 bases and J 6 bases; bases outside gene matches: 8. There are 14 residues in the CDR3.

This clone has a count of ten or more. The chain joins TRBV18 to TRBJ1-3; no clear D. The CDR3 is made up of 16 amino acids. The germline V and J ends were trimmed by 2 bases and 4 bases, with 15 bases remaining between them. CDR1 and CDR2 from the germline V gene are KGHSH and LQKENI. This chain's CDR3 is CASSPKGSLRGNTIYF. The CDR3 DNA is TGTGCCAGCTCACCAAAAGGCAGCTTAAGAGGAAACACCATATATTTT.